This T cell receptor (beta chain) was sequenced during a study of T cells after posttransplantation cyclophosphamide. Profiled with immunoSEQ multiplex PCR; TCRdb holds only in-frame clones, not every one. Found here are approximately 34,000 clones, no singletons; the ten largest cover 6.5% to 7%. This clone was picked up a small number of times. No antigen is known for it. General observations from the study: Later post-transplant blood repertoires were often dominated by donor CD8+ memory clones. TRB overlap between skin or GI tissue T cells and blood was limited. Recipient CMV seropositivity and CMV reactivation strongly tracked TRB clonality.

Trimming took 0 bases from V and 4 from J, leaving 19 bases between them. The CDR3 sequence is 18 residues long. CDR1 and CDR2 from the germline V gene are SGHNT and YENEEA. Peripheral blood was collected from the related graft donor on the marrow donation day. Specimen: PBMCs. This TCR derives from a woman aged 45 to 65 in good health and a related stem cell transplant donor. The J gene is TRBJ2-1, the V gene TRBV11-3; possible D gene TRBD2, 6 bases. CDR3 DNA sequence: TGTGCCAGCAGCTTAGATGGAGGGCTAGCCCTGAGTTACAATGAGCAGTTCTTC. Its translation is CASSLDGGLALSYNEQFF.